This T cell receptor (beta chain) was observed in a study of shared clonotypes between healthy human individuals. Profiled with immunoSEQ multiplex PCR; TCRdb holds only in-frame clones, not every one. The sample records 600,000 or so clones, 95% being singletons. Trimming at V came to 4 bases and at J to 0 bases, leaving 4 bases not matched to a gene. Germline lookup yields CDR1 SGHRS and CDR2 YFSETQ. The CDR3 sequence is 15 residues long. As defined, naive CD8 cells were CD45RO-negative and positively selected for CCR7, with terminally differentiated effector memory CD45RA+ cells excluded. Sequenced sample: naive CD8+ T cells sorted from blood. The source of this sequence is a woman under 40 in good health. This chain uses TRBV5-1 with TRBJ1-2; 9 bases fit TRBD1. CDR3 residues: CASSQQGAANYGYTF. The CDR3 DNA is TGCGCCAGCAGCCAACAGGGGGCCGCTAACTATGGCTACACCTTC.